What follows is one T cell receptor (beta chain) and its context. Authors' analysis steps: It was from reference gene primer amplification that nucleated cell counts were estimated. Assay: immunoSEQ multiplex PCR; the TCRdb copy retains only in-frame clones and omits some. V and J calls and clone size come straight from that table; D and trimming were deduced from the DNA. The sample has 140,000 or so clones, 60% to 85% seen once; the top ten hold about 9%. The data stem from a study of blood T cell repertoires in COVID-19. Study-wide background: Some COVID-19 samples were acute and others convalescent; all came from the United States, Italy and Spain. T cells, B-cell-depleted T cells, or PBMCs provided the cDNA or gDNA that served as material.

The sample was peripheral blood. The TCR comes from a man between 45 and 60 years old with active or convalescent COVID-19.

The CDR3 DNA is TGTGCCAGCAGTCCCGCAACTCGTAGTGGCTACACCTTC. Its translation: CASSPATRSGYTF. The chain links TRBV28 to TRBJ1-2; unclear D gene. CDR1 is MDHEN, CDR2 SYDVKM, per germline. This CDR3 is 13 amino acids long. Trimming shortened V by 5 bases and J by 7 bases, and 14 bases separated the two germline ends.